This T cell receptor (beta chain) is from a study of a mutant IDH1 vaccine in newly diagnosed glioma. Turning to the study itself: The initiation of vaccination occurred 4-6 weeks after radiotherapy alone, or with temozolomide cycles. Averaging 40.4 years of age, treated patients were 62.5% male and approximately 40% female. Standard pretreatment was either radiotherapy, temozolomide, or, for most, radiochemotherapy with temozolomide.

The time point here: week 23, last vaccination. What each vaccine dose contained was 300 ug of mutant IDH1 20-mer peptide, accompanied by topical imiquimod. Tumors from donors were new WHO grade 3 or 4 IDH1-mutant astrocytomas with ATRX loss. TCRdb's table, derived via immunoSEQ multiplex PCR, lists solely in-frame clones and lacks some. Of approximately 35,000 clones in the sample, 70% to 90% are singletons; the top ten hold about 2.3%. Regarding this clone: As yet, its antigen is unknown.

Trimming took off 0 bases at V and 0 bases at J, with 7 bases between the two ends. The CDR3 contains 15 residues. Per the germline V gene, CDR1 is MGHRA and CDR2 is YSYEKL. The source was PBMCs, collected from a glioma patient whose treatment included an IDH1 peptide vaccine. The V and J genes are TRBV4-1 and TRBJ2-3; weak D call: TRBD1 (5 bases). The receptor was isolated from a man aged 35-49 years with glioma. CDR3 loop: CASSQEGVSTDTQYF. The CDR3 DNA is TGCGCCAGCAGCCAAGAAGGGGTTAGCACAGATACGCAGTATTTT.